This T cell receptor beta chain was captured in a study of cytomegalovirus exposure and HLA in healthy donors. In the case of this clone: The target antigen is unknown.

With 60 Vbeta and 13 Jbeta primers, the PCR was carried out. The method was immunoSEQ multiplex PCR; TCRdb's version includes in-frame clones alone and lacks a portion of them. Here the sample spans about 61,000 clones, 80% to 90% being singletons. Study results and caveats: Rare sequences made up most TCRs, while some public TCRs were found in many donors. Solely CMV serostatus was available to characterize immune exposure. The authors reported that TCR beta sequences could predict HLA-A and HLA-B alleles. These predictions were accurate for most subjects in the first cohort.

Germline CDR1 and CDR2: MGHRA and YSYEKL. This CDR3 is built from 15 residues. The V and J ends lost 1 base and 4 bases respectively, with 13 bases between them. This cohort consisted of healthy bone marrow donors. The specimen sequenced was PBMCs. V gene TRBV4-1 combines with J gene TRBJ1-1; D unresolved. The origin of this receptor is a young man in good health and CMV-seronegative. As DNA, the CDR3 is TGCGCCAGCAGCCAAGTATCGACGGGGAGCACTGAAGCTTTCTTT. This sequence encodes CASSQVSTGSTEAFF.